Listed here are 19 T cell receptor beta chains from one sample, sequenced in a study of shared clonotypes between healthy human individuals. The data were produced by immunoSEQ multiplex PCR, yet TCRdb's version contains in-frame clones alone and is incomplete. The data contain about 660,000 clones, around 74% of them seen just once; the ten biggest clones take up over 1.5%. Sequenced: memory CD4+ T cells sorted from blood. Subset of the sample: CD45RA-negative fraction. Receptors originate from a woman in her 30s in good health.

This clone has only a few counts. This chain connects TRBV27 to TRBJ1-2; 10 nucleotides align to TRBD1. Germline assignment: CDR1 MNHEY and CDR2 SMNVEV (reference sequence). This CDR3 is built from 16 residues. V shed 3 bases and J 7 bases; nucleotides not matched to a gene: 11. The CDR3, as DNA: TGTGCCAGCAGTTTGACCGGACAGGGGGACCTAGGTGGCTACACCTTC. Protein: CASSLTGQGDLGGYTF.

The chain couples TRBV2 to TRBJ1-2; D is uncertain. Germline CDR1 reads SNHLY; CDR2 reads FYNNEI. The V end was cut by 4 bases, the J end by 4 bases, with 13 bases between. The CDR3 consists of 14 residues. The chain's CDR3 is CASSAVEELYGYTF. The CDR3 nucleotides are TGTGCCAGCAGTGCCGTCGAAGAGCTCTATGGCTACACCTTC.

Concerning this clone itself: Other DNA sequences in this sample translate to the same CDR3. This chain uses TRBV20-1 with TRBJ2-7, with unresolved D. Germline CDR1 and CDR2: DFQATT and SNEGSKA (reference sequence). This CDR3 has 10 residues. The V and J ends lost 3 bases and 4 bases respectively, with 4 bases between them. CDR3 bases: TGCAGTGCTAGCGGTTACGAGCAGTACTTC. Translated, it gives CSASGYEQYF.

On this clone: Other DNA sequences in the sample encode the same CDR3. The rearrangement links TRBV5-1 to TRBJ2-2; 12 nucleotides align to TRBD2. V was clipped by 0 bases and J by 6 bases; unmatched bases: 3. CDR3 size: 16 residues. The germline CDR1 and CDR2 sequences are SGHRS and YFSETQ. CDR3 sequence reads: CASSLALAGGPGELFF. CDR3 in DNA: TGCGCCAGCAGCTTGGCTCTAGCGGGAGGGCCCGGGGAGCTGTTTTTT. Based on the CDR3 plus reference TRBV5-1 and TRBJ2-2, the full variable domain is KAGVTQTPRYLIKTRGQQVTLSCSPISGHRSVSWYQQTPGQGLQFLFEYFSETQRNKGNFPGRFSGRQFSNSRSEMNVSTLELGDSALYLCASSLALAGGPGELFFGEGSRLTVL.

The rearrangement links TRBV28 to TRBJ2-7; D remains ambiguous. V was clipped by 7 bases and J by 3 bases, with 16 bases between them. Germline values: CDR1 MDHEN, CDR2 SYDVKM. This CDR3 comprises 14 residues. The CDR3 sequence is CASTSLGPDYEQYF. The DNA of the CDR3 is TGTGCCAGCACCTCATTAGGTCCAGACTACGAGCAGTACTTC.

This clone was recorded a few times. The gene calls are TRBV5-4 and TRBJ2-5; 9 positions agree with TRBD2. With 5 bases clipped from V and 5 bases from J, the junction kept 7 bases outside the gene matches. CDR1 is SGHNT and CDR2 is YYREEE in the germline V gene (reference sequence). This CDR3 has 14 amino acids. The chain's CDR3 is CASRLAGGGETQYF. The CDR3 DNA sequence: TGTGCCAGCAGACTAGCGGGCGGGGGGGAGACCCAGTACTTC.

The table lists this clone with a count of one. CDR3 bases: TGTGCCAGCAGCTTAGACGGAATGAGCGGGCCACCTTACAATGAGCAGTTCTTC. It codes for CASSLDGMSGPPYNEQFF. The chain recombines TRBV11-2 with TRBJ2-1, with a weak D call TRBD2 (6 bases). The V gene's germline CDR1 is SGHAT and CDR2 FQNNGV. This CDR3 region has 18 residues. Deletions cut 0 bases from V and 4 bases from J, with 19 bases between. Full variable domain (outside the CDR3, taken from reference TRBV11-2 and TRBJ2-1): EAGVAQSPRYKIIEKRQSVAFWCNPISGHATLYWYQQILGQGPKLLIQFQNNGVVDDSQLPKDRFSAERLKGVDSTLKIQPAKLEDSAVYLCASSLDGMSGPPYNEQFFGPGTRLTVL.

The V and J genes are TRBV2 and TRBJ1-5, with D perhaps matching TRBD1 (6 bases). The germline V and J ends were trimmed by 3 bases and 5 bases, with 14 bases remaining between them. The CDR3 has 15 amino acids. Per the germline V gene, CDR1 is SNHLY and CDR2 is FYNNEI. The CDR3 spells CASSEGPNRDQPQHF. CDR3 sequence (DNA): TGTGCCAGCAGTGAGGGTCCAAACAGGGATCAGCCCCAGCATTTT.

This clone came up once. This sequence joins TRBV28 and TRBJ2-7, with D hard to call. CDR1 is MDHEN and CDR2 is SYDVKM in the germline V gene. The CDR3 spans 14 residues. The germline V and J ends were trimmed by 5 bases and 4 bases, with 15 bases remaining between them. The CDR3 loop reads CASSQTPRNYEQYF. In nucleotides, the CDR3 is TGTGCCAGCAGTCAAACCCCCAGGAATTACGAGCAGTACTTC.

The rearrangement joins TRBV6-1 to TRBJ2-3; D gene unclear. Germline V gene lookup returns CDR1 MNHNS and CDR2 SASEGT. This CDR3 is built from 15 residues. V shed 2 bases and J shed 2 bases, with 11 bases lying between them. CDR3 in amino acids: CASSEKVQNTDTQYF. The CDR3 bases are TGTGCCAGCAGTGAAAAGGTTCAAAACACAGATACGCAGTATTTT.

This sequence joins TRBV9 and TRBJ2-3; the match to TRBD2 covers 15 bases. Germline values: CDR1 SGDLS, CDR2 YYNGEE. CDR3 length: 18 residues. Losses at the gene ends were 3 bases for V and 5 bases for J; bases not matched to a gene: 10. The CDR3 bases are TGTGCCAGCAGCGGAAGGAAGGGACTAGCGGGAGGAGGAGATACGCAGTATTTT. This translates into CASSGRKGLAGGGDTQYF.

The chain combines TRBV18 with TRBJ2-2; a possible D gene is TRBD2 (6 bases). With 2 bases removed from V and 4 bases from J, the gap between germline ends came to 14 bases. Looked up from germline, CDR1 is KGHSH and CDR2 is LQKENI. CDR3 length: 16 residues. This CDR3 is CASSPSNLGGTGELFF. The CDR3 DNA sequence: TGTGCCAGCTCACCAAGTAATTTGGGAGGCACCGGGGAGCTGTTTTTT. Together with reference TRBV18 and TRBJ2-2, the CDR3 gives the full variable domain: NAGVMQNPRHLVRRRGQEARLRCSPMKGHSHVYWYRQLPEEGLKFMVYLQKENIIDESGMPKERFSAEFPKEGPSILRIQQVVRGDSAAYFCASSPSNLGGTGELFFGEGSRLTVL.

This chain connects TRBV27 to TRBJ2-3; 10 nucleotides align to TRBD2. Germline loops: CDR1 MNHEY, CDR2 SMNVEV (reference sequence). The V and J ends lost 0 bases and 2 bases, in that order; junction bases with no gene match: 8. The CDR3 contains 18 residues. CDR3 region: CASSLSELAGKITDTQYF. CDR3 nucleotide sequence: TGTGCCAGCAGTTTATCGGAACTAGCGGGAAAAATCACAGATACGCAGTATTTT.

The chain is built from TRBV19 and TRBJ1-2; D is possibly TRBD1 (6 bases). Trimming took off 7 bases at V and 4 bases at J, with 16 bases between the two ends. The CDR3 consists of 14 residues. Germline V gene data show CDR1 as LNHDA and CDR2 as SQIVND (reference sequence). In DNA form, the CDR3 reads TGTGCCAGTAAAGAAGGGGGGGCACGCTATGGCTACACCTTC. Translated, it gives CASKEGGARYGYTF.

Ten or more counts support this clone. V is TRBV5-1 and J is TRBJ2-4; D ambiguous. The CDR3 totals 18 residues. Looked up from germline, CDR1 is SGHRS and CDR2 is YFSETQ. The V end was cut by 0 bases, the J end by 0 bases, with 16 bases between. The CDR3 DNA reads TGCGCCAGCAGCTTGGACCCAAGGGATAGGATAGCCAAAAACATTCAGTACTTC. Amino acid sequence: CASSLDPRDRIAKNIQYF.

The chain links TRBV18 to TRBJ2-1, with 9 bases that match TRBD2. V was clipped by 0 bases and J by 12 bases; unmatched bases: 3. Germline CDR1 KGHSH, CDR2 LQKENI. The CDR3 sequence is 13 residues long. CDR3 bases: TGTGCCAGCTCACCACCTAGCGGGAGCGGGCAGTTCTTC. As protein: CASSPPSGSGQFF.

The gene calls are TRBV6-4 and TRBJ2-2; 10 positions agree with TRBD2. In germline, CDR1 is MRHNA, CDR2 SNTAGT. There are 17 residues in the CDR3. The trim removed 6 bases at V and 3 bases at J, leaving 10 bases unmatched. The CDR3 DNA is TGTGCCAGCAGGGGGGTTGGGACTAGCGCTGACACCGGGGAGCTGTTTTTT. Protein sequence: CASRGVGTSADTGELFF.

V and J are TRBV5-4 and TRBJ2-1; 9 bases are a match to TRBD1. V trimming: 5 bases; J trimming: 4 bases; junction bases outside the gene matches: 7. The CDR3 covers 15 residues. Germline V gene lookup returns CDR1 SGHNT and CDR2 YYREEE (reference sequence). The CDR3 sequence: CASRSGTGIYNEQFF. CDR3 nucleotide sequence: TGTGCCAGCAGATCCGGGACAGGGATATACAATGAGCAGTTCTTC.

This chain joins TRBV18 and TRBJ1-4; 7 bases align to TRBD1. CDR1 KGHSH and CDR2 LQKENI come from the germline V gene. This CDR3 has 18 residues. V shed 6 bases, J shed 3 bases, and the junction held 16 bases outside the gene matches. CDR3 sequence reads: CASSVTNRGGVANEKLFF. CDR3 sequence (DNA): TGTGCCAGCTCGGTAACGAACAGGGGAGGAGTCGCTAATGAAAAACTGTTTTTT.